This T cell receptor (beta chain) was sequenced during a study of T cells in Graves' hyperthyroidism and ophthalmopathy. Amplified regions were TCR beta CDR3 sequences from RNA transcripts. The TCR CDR3 first-round RT-PCR relied on the HTBI primer set. TCRdb re-derived calls from the multiplex PCR reads in MiXCR, one entry per CDR3 protein. The sample records some 700,000 distinct CDR3 sequences, around a sixth being singletons. The CDR3 length is 13 residues. V was shortened by 2 bases and J by 7 bases, with 11 bases between the two germline ends. CDR1 is KGHSH, CDR2 LQKENI, per germline. Hyperthyroidism in the patients, aged 18 to 65, was newly diagnosed and under 2 months in duration. There are many counts of this clonotype. Its specificity is unknown. Points from the study as a whole: The model forecast ophthalmopathy, anticipating it by a median around 6.9 months before onset. Blood shared most expanded thyroid clonotypes above 0.001.

The sequenced sample was blood. This receptor was obtained from a man aged 45-65 years with Graves' hyperthyroidism. The chain is built from TRBV18 and TRBJ1-1, with D hard to call. CDR3 region: CASSPSVVVEAFF. CDR3 nucleotide sequence: TGTGCCAGCTCACCATCCGTGGTGGTTGAAGCTTTCTTT.